Listed below are T cell receptor beta chains from one sample, sequenced in a study of T cell responses to AZD1222 COVID-19 vaccine. Profiled with immunoSEQ multiplex PCR; TCRdb holds only in-frame clones, not every one. This sample yields 160,000 or so clones, of which 90% are seen a single time; about 1.6% belongs to the top ten. The input for sequencing was peripheral blood, taken 28 days after the second AZD1222 dose. These receptor sequences come from an adult who received the AZD1222 COVID-19 vaccine. The CDR3 runs from the conserved cysteine through the conserved F or W. D genes are given only for firm matches. Rows give clone size only sometimes, using once, few, many, or a class for an expanded clone.

j_call d_call v_call clone_size cdr3_aa cdr3_nt
TRBJ2-1 NA TRBV7-3 NA CASSLTPSEVEQFF TGTGCCAGCAGCTTAACGCCTAGCGAAGTTGAGCAGTTCTTC
TRBJ2-1 TRBD2 TRBV28 NA CASRPTSESYNEQFF TGTGCCAGCAGACCAACTAGCGAGTCCTACAATGAGCAGTTCTTC
TRBJ2-3 NA TRBV11-2 NA CASSLEMGGQTVSTDTQYF TGTGCCAGCAGCTTAGAGATGGGGGGACAAACAGTAAGCACAGATACGCAGTATTTT
TRBJ2-5 NA TRBV19 NA CASSALPGGGVGTQYF TGTGCCAGTAGTGCCCTGCCAGGCGGGGGCGTCGGGACCCAGTACTTC
TRBJ1-2 TRBD1 TRBV15 NA CATSRVWTGDSLYGYTF TGTGCCACCAGCAGAGTATGGACAGGGGATTCCCTATATGGCTACACCTTC
TRBJ2-5 NA TRBV10-3 NA CAISSGVAETQYF TGTGCCATCAGTAGTGGGGTGGCAGAGACCCAGTACTTC
TRBJ1-3 NA TRBV30 NA CAWSGSGNTIYF TGTGCCTGGAGCGGCTCTGGAAACACCATATATTTT
TRBJ2-7 NA TRBV6-5 NA CASSSIPYEQYF TGTGCCAGCAGTTCGATCCCCTACGAGCAGTACTTC
TRBJ1-1 TRBD1 TRBV9 NA CASSGTGGVNTEAFF TGTGCCAGCAGCGGGACAGGGGGGGTGAACACTGAAGCTTTCTTT
TRBJ2-3 TRBD2 TRBV10-2 NA CASSVPLAASTDTQYF TGCGCCAGCAGCGTCCCACTAGCGGCAAGCACAGATACGCAGTATTTT
TRBJ2-3 NA TRBV3-1/TRBV3-2 NA CASSLRPNPYTQYF TGTGCCAGCAGCCTCAGACCTAACCCTTATACGCAGTATTTT
TRBJ1-2 NA TRBV28 NA CASSPSRLGRDYGYTF TGTGCCAGCAGTCCCTCACGTCTGGGTCGAGACTATGGCTACACCTTC
TRBJ1-1 TRBD1 TRBV6-5 NA CASSAPGQLNTEAFF TGTGCCAGCAGCGCTCCGGGACAGCTGAACACTGAAGCTTTCTTT
TRBJ2-2 NA TRBV5-5 once CASSLSGGLAGELFF TGTGCCAGCAGCTTGTCCGGGGGATTGGCCGGGGAGCTGTTTTTT
TRBJ1-5 NA TRBV12-3/TRBV12-4 NA CASRSTGNQPQHF TGTGCCAGCAGATCTACTGGCAATCAGCCCCAGCATTTT
TRBJ2-7 TRBD1 TRBV14 once CASSHPGQGAYEQYF TGTGCCAGCAGCCACCCGGGACAGGGGGCCTACGAGCAGTACTTC
TRBJ2-1 NA TRBV18 NA CASSPSDEQFF TGTGCCAGCTCACCATCGGATGAGCAGTTCTTC
TRBJ2-2 NA TRBV10-2 NA CASNRPNTGELFF TGCGCCAGCAACAGACCGAACACCGGGGAGCTGTTTTTT
TRBJ1-1 NA TRBV7-3 NA CASSRTGGGTEAFF TGTGCCAGCAGCCGGACTGGGGGCGGAACTGAAGCTTTCTTT
TRBJ2-3 NA TRBV5-1 NA CASSLAGQGSADTQYF TGCGCCAGCAGCTTGGCCGGGCAGGGTTCCGCAGATACGCAGTATTTT
TRBJ2-1 NA TRBV7-2 NA CASSRLLGLYNEQFF TGTGCCAGCAGCCGGTTGTTGGGCCTCTACAATGAGCAGTTCTTC
TRBJ1-3 NA TRBV30 NA CAWPRGGTGNTIYF TGTGCCTGGCCCAGGGGAGGGACTGGAAACACCATATATTTT
TRBJ1-2 NA TRBV7-9 NA CASSLVTPYGYTF TGTGCCAGCAGCTTGGTCACGCCCTATGGCTACACCTTC
TRBJ2-1 TRBD2 TRBV4-2 NA CASSPGTSGRYNEQFF TGTGCCAGCAGCCCTGGGACTAGCGGGAGGTACAATGAGCAGTTCTTC
TRBJ1-2 TRBD1 TRBV11-2 NA CASSNTQGAGGYTF TGTGCCAGCAGCAATACCCAGGGGGCAGGTGGCTACACCTTC
TRBJ1-4 NA TRBV15 NA CATSRVGNEKLFF TGTGCCACCAGCAGAGTAGGGAATGAAAAACTGTTTTTT
TRBJ1-1 NA TRBV14 NA CASSQVSWGAFF TGTGCCAGCAGCCAAGTCAGTTGGGGAGCTTTCTTT
TRBJ1-5 NA TRBV18 once CASRGANQPQHF TGTGCCAGCAGGGGCGCGAATCAGCCCCAGCATTTT
TRBJ2-1 NA TRBV18 NA CASSPRVNEQFF TGTGCCAGCTCACCAAGGGTTAATGAGCAGTTCTTC
TRBJ1-5 NA TRBV5-4 NA CASSSSPMGNQPQHF TGTGCCAGCAGCTCAAGTCCTATGGGCAATCAGCCCCAGCATTTT
TRBJ2-2 TRBD1 TRBV6-5 NA CASRGADRVTGELFF TGTGCCAGCAGGGGGGCGGACAGGGTCACCGGGGAGCTGTTTTTT
TRBJ1-6 NA TRBV28 NA CASRRLVDSNSPLHF TGTGCCAGCAGGCGCCTAGTGGACAGCAATTCACCCCTCCACTTT
TRBJ1-2 NA TRBV27 NA CASSLSVSSARYGYTF TGTGCCAGCAGTTTATCGGTCAGCTCTGCGAGGTATGGCTACACCTTC
TRBJ2-7 NA TRBV27 NA CASRSPWLGRSYEQYF TGTGCCAGCCGATCACCCTGGCTAGGGAGATCCTACGAGCAGTACTTC
TRBJ1-6 TRBD1 TRBV19 NA CASSPTGSTSPLHF TGTGCCAGTAGCCCGACAGGGAGTACTTCACCCCTCCACTTT
TRBJ2-2 TRBD2 TRBV7-9 NA CASSSQGSGRANTGELFF TGTGCCAGCAGCTCCCAGGGGAGCGGGAGGGCGAACACCGGGGAGCTGTTTTTT
TRBJ2-1 NA TRBV18 NA CASSPPGTTYNEQFF TGTGCCAGCTCACCACCAGGGACCACCTACAATGAGCAGTTCTTC
TRBJ2-7 TRBD2 TRBV11-2 NA CASSPLAGAAYEQYF TGTGCCAGCAGTCCCCTAGCGGGTGCAGCCTACGAGCAGTACTTC
TRBJ2-3 TRBD1 TRBV3-1/TRBV3-2 NA CASEGQGYTDTQYF TGTGCCAGCGAAGGACAGGGGTACACAGATACGCAGTATTTT
TRBJ1-1 NA TRBV19 NA CASIDFGGNTEAFF TGTGCCAGTATAGATTTCGGAGGGAACACTGAAGCTTTCTTT
TRBJ1-3 NA TRBV28 NA CASSLSGALSGNTIYF TGTGCCAGCAGTTTATCAGGGGCCCTCTCTGGAAACACCATATATTTT
TRBJ1-1 NA TRBV29-1 NA CSVREIGNTEAFF TGCAGCGTCAGGGAAATCGGTAATACTGAAGCTTTCTTT
TRBJ1-3 TRBD1 TRBV11-2 NA CASSLFYTGGSSGNTIYF TGTGCCAGCAGCTTATTTTATACAGGGGGCTCCTCTGGAAACACCATATATTTT
TRBJ2-3 TRBD2 TRBV10-3 NA CAIRETSGGRTDTQYF TGTGCCATCAGAGAGACTAGCGGGGGGCGCACAGATACGCAGTATTTT
TRBJ2-1 NA TRBV7-8 NA CASSPYVQSEQFF TGTGCCAGCAGCCCATACGTGCAGAGTGAGCAGTTCTTC
TRBJ1-3 NA TRBV13 NA CASSLVGARAGNTIYF TGTGCCAGCAGCTTAGTAGGGGCAAGAGCTGGAAACACCATATATTTT
TRBJ2-3 NA TRBV7-9 once CASSLARNTQYF TGTGCCAGCAGCTTAGCAAGGAATACGCAGTATTTT
TRBJ1-1 TRBD1 TRBV5-1 NA CASSPATGGTEAFF TGCGCCAGCAGCCCGGCAACAGGGGGTACTGAAGCTTTCTTT
TRBJ1-2 NA TRBV18 NA CASSPEEVGNYGYTF TGTGCCAGCTCACCCGAGGAGGTTGGCAACTATGGCTACACCTTC
TRBJ2-1 NA TRBV18 NA CASSPGHGYNEQFF TGTGCCAGCTCACCGGGACACGGCTACAATGAGCAGTTCTTC
TRBJ2-3 TRBD2 TRBV24-1 NA CATSERTSGRISDTQYF TGTGCCACCAGTGAACGGACTAGCGGTAGGATCTCAGATACGCAGTATTTT
TRBJ1-6 TRBD1 TRBV12-5 NA CASGSASGQGNSPLHF TGTGCTAGTGGTTCCGCCTCGGGACAGGGTAATTCACCCCTCCACTTT